The clone carrying this TCR beta chain was observed a single time. Its antigen is as yet unknown. Separate from the approximately 700-subject first cohort was the approximately 130-subject validation cohort, to which the donors belonged. The data were obtained in a study of cytomegalovirus exposure and HLA in healthy donors. About the research overall: The same platform used for the roughly 600 first-cohort repertoires was also used for the 90 to 150 validation repertoires, as a later analysis reported.

Study findings and constraints: Cytomegalovirus association was assigned to about 150 TCR beta chains. The majority of TCR sequences were rare, yet some public TCRs appeared in many donors.

Assay used: immunoSEQ multiplex PCR; TCRdb lists only in-frame clones, some missing. Of over 150,000 clones in the sample, about 79% were seen once. The sequenced material came from PBMCs. This sequence originates from a woman in her 30s in good health and CMV-seropositive.

The CDR3 DNA reads TGTGCCAGCAGTGATGGGGACAGGGTATGGGCCGGGGAGCTGTTTTTT. Encoded protein: CASSDGDRVWAGELFF. The V call is TRBV6-1, the J call TRBJ2-2, with TRBD1 matching over 9 bases. The V segment lost 3 bases and the J segment 6 bases; nucleotides outside the gene matches: 8. This CDR3 has 16 residues. Germline values: CDR1 MNHNS, CDR2 SASEGT.